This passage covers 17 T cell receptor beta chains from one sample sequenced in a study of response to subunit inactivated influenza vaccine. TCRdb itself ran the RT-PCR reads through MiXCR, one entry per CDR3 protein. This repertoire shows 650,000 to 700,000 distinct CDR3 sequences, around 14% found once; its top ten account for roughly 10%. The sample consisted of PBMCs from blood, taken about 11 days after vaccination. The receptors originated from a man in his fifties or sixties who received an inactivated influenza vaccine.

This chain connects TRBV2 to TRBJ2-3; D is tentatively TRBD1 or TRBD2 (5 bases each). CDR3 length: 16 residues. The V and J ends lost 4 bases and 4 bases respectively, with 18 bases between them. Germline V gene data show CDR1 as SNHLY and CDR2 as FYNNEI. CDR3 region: CASSATGTNKADTQYF. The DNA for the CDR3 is TGTGCCAGCAGTGCTACCGGGACGAATAAGGCAGATACGCAGTATTTT.

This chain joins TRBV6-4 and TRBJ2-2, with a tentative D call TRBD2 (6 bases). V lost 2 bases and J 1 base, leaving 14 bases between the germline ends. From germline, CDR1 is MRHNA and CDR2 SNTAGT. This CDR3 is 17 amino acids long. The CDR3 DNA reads TGTGCCAGCAGTGACCGGGTGGGAGGAGAGAACACCGGGGAGCTGTTTTTT. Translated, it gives CASSDRVGGENTGELFF.

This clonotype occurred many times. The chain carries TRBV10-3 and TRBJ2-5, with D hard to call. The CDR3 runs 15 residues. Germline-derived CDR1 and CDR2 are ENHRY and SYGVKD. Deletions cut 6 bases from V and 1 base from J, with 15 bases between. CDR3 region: CAISDPGVAQETQYF. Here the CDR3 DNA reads TGTGCCATCAGCGACCCCGGCGTTGCCCAAGAGACCCAGTACTTC.

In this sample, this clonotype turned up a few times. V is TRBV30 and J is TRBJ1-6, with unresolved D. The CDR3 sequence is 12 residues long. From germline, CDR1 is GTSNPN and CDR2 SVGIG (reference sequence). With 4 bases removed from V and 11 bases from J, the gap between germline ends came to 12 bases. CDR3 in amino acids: CAWTVGRTPLHF. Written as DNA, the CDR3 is TGTGCCTGGACGGTCGGGAGGACACCCCTCCACTTT.

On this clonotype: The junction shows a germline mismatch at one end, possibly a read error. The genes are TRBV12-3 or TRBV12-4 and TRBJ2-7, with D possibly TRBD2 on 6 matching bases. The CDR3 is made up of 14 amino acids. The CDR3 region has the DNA TGTGCCAGCAGTTTAGGACCGGGAGTTAACGAGCAGCACTTC. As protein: CASSLGPGVNEQHF.

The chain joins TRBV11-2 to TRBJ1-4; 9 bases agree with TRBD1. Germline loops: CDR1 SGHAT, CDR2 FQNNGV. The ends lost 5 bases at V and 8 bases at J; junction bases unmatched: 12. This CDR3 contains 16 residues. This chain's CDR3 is CASSPASTGGWEKLFF. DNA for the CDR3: TGTGCCAGCAGCCCAGCATCGACAGGGGGATGGGAAAAACTGTTTTTT.

The CDR3 here is CASSLASDTEQFF. The CDR3 DNA is TGCGCCAGCAGCTTGGCCTCCGATACTGAGCAGTTCTTC. This chain connects TRBV5-1 to TRBJ2-1; D is unresolved. The CDR3 contains 13 residues. In germline, CDR1 is SGHRS, CDR2 YFSETQ. Trimming took 0 bases from V and 9 from J, leaving 10 bases between them.

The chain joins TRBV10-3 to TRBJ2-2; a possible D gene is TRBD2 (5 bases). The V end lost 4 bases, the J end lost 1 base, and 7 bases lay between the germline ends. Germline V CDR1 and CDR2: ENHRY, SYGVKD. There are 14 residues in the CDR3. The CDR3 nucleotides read TGTGCCATCAGTGGAGGGAAGAACACCGGGGAGCTGTTTTTT. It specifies CAISGGKNTGELFF.

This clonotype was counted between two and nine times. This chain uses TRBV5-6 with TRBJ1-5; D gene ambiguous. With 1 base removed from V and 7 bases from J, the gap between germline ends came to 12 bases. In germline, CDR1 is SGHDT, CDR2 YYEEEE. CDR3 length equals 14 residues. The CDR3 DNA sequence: TGTGCCAGCAGCTTGAAAGCCTCGGGGCAGCCCCAGCATTTT. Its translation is CASSLKASGQPQHF. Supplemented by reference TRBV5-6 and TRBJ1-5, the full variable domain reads DAGVTQSPTHLIKTRGQQVTLRCSPKSGHDTVSWYQQALGQGPQFIFQYYEEEERQRGNFPDRFSGHQFPNYSSELNVNALLLGDSALYLCASSLKASGQPQHFGDGTRLSIL.

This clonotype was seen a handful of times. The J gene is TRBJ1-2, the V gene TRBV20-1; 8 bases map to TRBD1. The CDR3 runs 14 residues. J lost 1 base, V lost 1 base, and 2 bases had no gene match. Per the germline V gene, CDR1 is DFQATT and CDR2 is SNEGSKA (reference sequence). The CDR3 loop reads CSARGTGNNYGYTF. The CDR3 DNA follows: TGCAGTGCTAGAGGGACAGGGAATAACTATGGCTACACCTTC.

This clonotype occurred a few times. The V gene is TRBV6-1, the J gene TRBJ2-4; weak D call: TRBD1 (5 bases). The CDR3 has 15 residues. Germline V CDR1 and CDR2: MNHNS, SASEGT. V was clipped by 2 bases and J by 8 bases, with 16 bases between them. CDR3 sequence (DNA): TGTGCCAGCAGTGAATTCTTAAGGGGCGCGGACATTCAGTACTTC. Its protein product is CASSEFLRGADIQYF.

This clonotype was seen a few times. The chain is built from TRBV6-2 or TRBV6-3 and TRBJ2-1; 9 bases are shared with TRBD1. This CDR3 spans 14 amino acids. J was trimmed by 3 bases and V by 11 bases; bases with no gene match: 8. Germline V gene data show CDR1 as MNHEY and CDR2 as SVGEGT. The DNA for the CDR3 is TGTGCCGGGAGACCGGGACAGGGCTACAATGAGCAGTTCTTC. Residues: CAGRPGQGYNEQFF.

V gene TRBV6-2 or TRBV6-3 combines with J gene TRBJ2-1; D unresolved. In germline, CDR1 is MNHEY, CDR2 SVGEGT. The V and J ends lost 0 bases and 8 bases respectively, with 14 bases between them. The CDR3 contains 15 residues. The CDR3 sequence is CASSYSNLSVDEQFF. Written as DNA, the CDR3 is TGTGCCAGCAGTTACTCGAATCTGAGTGTGGATGAGCAGTTCTTC.

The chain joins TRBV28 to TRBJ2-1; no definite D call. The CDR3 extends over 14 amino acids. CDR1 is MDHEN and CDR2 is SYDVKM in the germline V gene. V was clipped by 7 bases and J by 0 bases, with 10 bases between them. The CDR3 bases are TGTGCCAGCATTGCGGCATACTCCTACAATGAGCAGTTCTTC. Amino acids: CASIAAYSYNEQFF.

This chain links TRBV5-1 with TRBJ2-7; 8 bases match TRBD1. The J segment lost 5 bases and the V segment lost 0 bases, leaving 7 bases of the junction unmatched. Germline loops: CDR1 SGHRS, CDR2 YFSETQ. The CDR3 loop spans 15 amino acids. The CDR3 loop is CASSLGSGGGDEQYF. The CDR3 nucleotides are TGCGCCAGCAGCTTGGGGTCAGGGGGCGGCGACGAGCAGTACTTC.

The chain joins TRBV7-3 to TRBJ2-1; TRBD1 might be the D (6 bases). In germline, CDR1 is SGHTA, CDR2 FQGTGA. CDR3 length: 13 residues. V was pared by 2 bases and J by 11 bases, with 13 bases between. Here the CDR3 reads CASSLFFRGQQFF. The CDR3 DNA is TGTGCCAGCAGCTTATTTTTCAGGGGTCAGCAGTTCTTC.

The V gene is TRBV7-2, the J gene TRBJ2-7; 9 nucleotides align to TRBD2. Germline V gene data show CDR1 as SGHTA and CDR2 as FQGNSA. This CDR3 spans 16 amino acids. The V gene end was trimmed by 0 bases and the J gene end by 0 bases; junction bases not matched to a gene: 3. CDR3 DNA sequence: TGTGCCAGCAGCTTAGCTAGCGGGGGCCTCTCCTACGAGCAGTACTTC. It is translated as CASSLASGGLSYEQYF.